This TCR beta chain was identified during a study of CD8 T cells in Susac syndrome. Reverse transcription of roughly 0.5 to 1 ug RNA was carried out with random hexamers. TCRdb reanalysed the immunoSEQ multiplex PCR reads using MiXCR and keeps one entry per CDR3 protein. The table includes over 70,000 distinct CDR3 sequences, around 96% detected once. The CDR3 covers 13 residues. The V and J ends lost 6 bases and 1 base respectively, with 9 bases between them. CDR1 and CDR2 from the germline V gene are SNHLY and FYNNEI. Sequencing was carried out using CD8+ T cells from PBMCs. J is TRBJ2-5 and V is TRBV2, with a possible D match to TRBD1 (5 bases). The receptor was derived from a human donor with Susac syndrome. CDR3 sequence (DNA): TGTGCCAGCAGCGCCGACAGCCAAGAGACCCAGTACTTC. Its translation is CASSADSQETQYF. The full variable domain, with the rest looked up from reference TRBV2 and TRBJ2-5, is EPEVTQTPSHQVTQMGQEVILRCVPISNHLYFYWYRQILGQKVEFLVSFYNNEISEKSEIFDDQFSVERPDGSNFTLKIRSTKLEDSAMYFCASSADSQETQYFGPGTRLLVL.